Listed below are T cell receptor beta chains from one sample, sequenced in a study of T cell responses to AZD1222 COVID-19 vaccine. Sequenced by immunoSEQ multiplex PCR; TCRdb stores in-frame clones only, minus some. Of about 86,000 clones listed, roughly nine tenths are singletons. The material sequenced was peripheral blood, taken 28 days after the second AZD1222 dose. These receptors all come from an adult who received the AZD1222 COVID-19 vaccine. Both conserved end residues are part of each CDR3. Size tells how often a clone was seen (once, few, many) or the class of an expanded clone, and some rows leave it out.

>once|TRBV9
CASSVVSTADNEQFF
>once|TRBV24-1
CATSDRGQGGETQYF
>.|TRBV5-4
CASSLGLERGNNEQFF
>.|TRBV7-9
CASSPGQFSAHNEQFF
>.|TRBV24-1
CATNLPQGVYGYTF
>.|TRBV9
CASSDRTGDYTGELFF
>.|TRBV5-1
CASSLDRPLHNEQFF
>.|TRBV6-5
CASRPRDNNYGYTF
>.|TRBV6-5
CASSYSQGVNEAFF
>once|TRBV7-8
CASSLGRDRREYNEQFF
>.|TRBV6-5
CASSPAGGYNEQFF
>.|TRBV6-5
CASGQGAEAFF
>.|TRBV9
CASSPRSYNEQFF
>.|TRBV30
CAWNIQAGQPQHF
>.|TRBV6-1
CASSEGSQGASGGYTF
>.|TRBV10-3
CAISATPTGGRAGELFF
>.|TRBV19
CASSIAIFGTRNNEQFF